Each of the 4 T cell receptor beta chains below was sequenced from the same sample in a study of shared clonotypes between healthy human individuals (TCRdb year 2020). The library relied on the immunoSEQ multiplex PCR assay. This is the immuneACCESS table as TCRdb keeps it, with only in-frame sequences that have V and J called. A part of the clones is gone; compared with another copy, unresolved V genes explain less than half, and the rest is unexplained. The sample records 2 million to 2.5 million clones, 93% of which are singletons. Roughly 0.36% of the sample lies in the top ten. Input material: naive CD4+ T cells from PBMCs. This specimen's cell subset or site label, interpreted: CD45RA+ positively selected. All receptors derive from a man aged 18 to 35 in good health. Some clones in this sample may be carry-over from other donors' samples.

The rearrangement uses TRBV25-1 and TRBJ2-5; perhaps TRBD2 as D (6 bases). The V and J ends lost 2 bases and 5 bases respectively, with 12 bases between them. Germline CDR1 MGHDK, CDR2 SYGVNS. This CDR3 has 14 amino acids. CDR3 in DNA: TGTGCCAGCAGTGAAGGGGGGAGTTGGGAGACCCAGTACTTC. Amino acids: CASSEGGSWETQYF.

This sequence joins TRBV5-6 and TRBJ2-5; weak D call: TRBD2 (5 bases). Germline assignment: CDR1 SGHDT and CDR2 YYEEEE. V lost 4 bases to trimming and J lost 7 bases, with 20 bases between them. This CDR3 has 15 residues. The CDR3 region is CASSPGIPRSGTQYF. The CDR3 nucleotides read TGTGCCAGCAGCCCCGGGATCCCCCGATCTGGGACCCAGTACTTC.

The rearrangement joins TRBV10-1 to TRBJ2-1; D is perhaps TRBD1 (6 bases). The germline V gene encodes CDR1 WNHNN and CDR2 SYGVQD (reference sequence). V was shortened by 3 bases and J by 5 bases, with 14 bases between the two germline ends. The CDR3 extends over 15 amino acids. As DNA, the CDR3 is TGCGCCAGCAGTGACGCCAGGGGAATGGACAATGAGCAGTTCTTC. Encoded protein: CASSDARGMDNEQFF.

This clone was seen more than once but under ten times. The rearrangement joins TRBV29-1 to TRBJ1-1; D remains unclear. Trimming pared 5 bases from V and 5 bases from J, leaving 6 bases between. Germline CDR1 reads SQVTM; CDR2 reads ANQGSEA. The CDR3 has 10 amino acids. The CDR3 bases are TGCAGCGTTATGGGGACTGAAGCTTTCTTT. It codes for CSVMGTEAFF.